The 9 T cell receptor beta chains below were found in one sample sequenced in a study of blood T cell repertoires in COVID-19. Data came from immunoSEQ multiplex PCR; TCRdb stores just in-frame clones and leaves some out. The sample has around 93,000 clones, over 70% seen once. The sample taken for sequencing was peripheral blood. These receptors originate from an elderly man with acute or convalescent COVID-19.

This sequence joins TRBV9 and TRBJ1-3; 11 bases fit TRBD1. CDR1 and CDR2 from the germline V gene are SGDLS and YYNGEE. J gave up 7 bases and V 3 bases, and 6 bases lay outside the gene matches. The CDR3 extends over 15 amino acids. CDR3 amino acids: CASSALGQGANTIYF. The CDR3 DNA sequence: TGTGCCAGCAGCGCTCTCGGACAGGGGGCCAACACCATATATTTT.

This sequence joins TRBV5-4 and TRBJ1-2, with D possibly TRBD1 on 5 matching bases. CDR1 SGHNT and CDR2 YYREEE come from the germline V gene (reference sequence). Trimming cost V 0 bases and J 6 bases, with 9 bases left between them. The CDR3 totals 13 residues. CDR3 sequence: CASSLDTGNGYTF. The DNA of the CDR3 is TGTGCCAGCAGCTTGGACACAGGCAATGGCTACACCTTC.

In this sample, this clone turned up once. The chain uses TRBV3-1 (or the pseudogene TRBV3-2) and TRBJ2-3; no clear D. Trimming left V 1 base short and J 4 bases short, with 3 bases between. Germline V gene sequence: CDR1 LGHDT, CDR2 YNNKEL (reference sequence). The CDR3 contains 12 residues. CDR3 amino acids: CASSQVSDTQYF. CDR3 bases: TGTGCCAGCAGCCAAGTCTCAGATACGCAGTATTTT.

The gene calls are TRBV6-5 and TRBJ2-7; TRBD1 matches 10 bases. CDR1 is MNHEY, CDR2 SVGAGI, per germline. The V segment lost 6 bases and the J segment 7 bases; nucleotides outside the gene matches: 9. This CDR3 comprises 14 residues. CDR3 nucleotides: TGTGCCAGCAGGAGGACAGGGGGGGATCGGGAGCAGTACTTC. This gives the protein CASRRTGGDREQYF.

The gene calls are TRBV13 and TRBJ1-3; 7 bases agree with TRBD1. Germline V gives CDR1 PRHDT, CDR2 FYEKMQ (reference sequence). The junction had 3 bases not matched to a gene; V was cut back by 4 bases and J by 9 bases. CDR3 length: 12 residues. CDR3 amino acids: CASSSRQGTIYF. CDR3 bases: TGTGCCAGCAGCTCCCGACAGGGCACCATATATTTT.

This clone was found once. Here the CDR3 DNA reads TGTGCCTCTTCGTCACAGATCTATGGCTACACCTTC. Protein product: CASSSQIYGYTF. V is TRBV19 and J is TRBJ1-2; D not resolved. Trimming shortened V by 11 bases and J by 4 bases, and 14 bases separated the two germline ends. From germline, CDR1 is LNHDA and CDR2 SQIVND (reference sequence). The CDR3 sequence is 12 residues long.

The chain uses TRBV6-5 and TRBJ1-3; 7 positions match TRBD1. Germline trimming cut 5 bases from V and 2 bases from J; bases unmatched to any gene: 3. Germline values: CDR1 MNHEY, CDR2 SVGAGI. This CDR3 contains 14 residues. CDR3 bases: TGTGCCAGCAGTACCGGGACAGCTGGAAACACCATATATTTT. Protein sequence: CASSTGTAGNTIYF.

This clone appeared once. V is TRBV7-2 and J is TRBJ2-7, with D perhaps TRBD1 (5 bases). This CDR3 has 13 amino acids. Per the germline V gene, CDR1 is SGHTA and CDR2 is FQGNSA. Between the trimmed V and J ends, which lost 7 bases and 1 base, there was a span of 11 bases. The CDR3 spells CASKTAASYEQYF. CDR3 nucleotide sequence: TGTGCCAGCAAGACAGCAGCTTCCTACGAGCAGTACTTC. Based on the CDR3 plus reference TRBV7-2 and TRBJ2-7, the full variable domain is GAGVSQSPSNKVTEKGKDVELRCDPISGHTALYWYRQSLGQGLEFLIYFQGNSAPDKSGLPSDRFSAERTGGSVSTLTIQRTQQEDSAVYLCASKTAASYEQYFGPGTRLTVT.

This clone was counted a single time. The rearrangement uses TRBV4-2 and TRBJ2-1; D gene uncertain. V gave up 2 bases and J gave up 5 bases, with 10 bases separating them. CDR1 is LGHNA, CDR2 YNFKEQ, per germline. The CDR3 is 14 amino acids. The CDR3 loop is CASSQNSLNNEQFF. CDR3 sequence (DNA): TGTGCCAGCAGCCAAAATTCTCTAAACAATGAGCAGTTCTTC.